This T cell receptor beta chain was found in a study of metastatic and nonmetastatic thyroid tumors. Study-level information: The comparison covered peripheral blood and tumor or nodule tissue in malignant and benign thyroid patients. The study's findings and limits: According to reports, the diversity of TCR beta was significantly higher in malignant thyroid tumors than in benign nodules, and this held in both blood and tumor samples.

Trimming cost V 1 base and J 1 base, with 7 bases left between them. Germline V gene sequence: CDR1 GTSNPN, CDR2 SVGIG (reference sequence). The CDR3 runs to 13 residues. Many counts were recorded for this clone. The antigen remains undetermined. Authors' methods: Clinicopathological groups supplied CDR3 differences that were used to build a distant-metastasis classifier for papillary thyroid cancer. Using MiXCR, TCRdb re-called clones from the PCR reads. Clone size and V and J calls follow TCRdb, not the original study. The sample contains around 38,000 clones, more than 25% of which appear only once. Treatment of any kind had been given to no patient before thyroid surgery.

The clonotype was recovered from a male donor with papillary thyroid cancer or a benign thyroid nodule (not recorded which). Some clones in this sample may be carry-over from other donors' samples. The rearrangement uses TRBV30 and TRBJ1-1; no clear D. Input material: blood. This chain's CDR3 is CAWSGAANTEAFF. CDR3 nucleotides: TGTGCCTGGAGTGGGGCAGCGAACACTGAAGCTTTCTTT.